A single sample is the source of the 32 T cell receptor beta chains below, sequenced in a study of patients and donors after allogeneic stem cell transplantation. TCRdb ran MiXCR on the RT-PCR reads and lists one entry per CDR3 protein. The sample shows over 350,000 distinct CDR3 sequences, roughly 17% of them seen only once. What was sequenced was blood, either unsorted or a sorted T cell fraction (not recorded which). The receptor source for this set is a human donor who was either an allogeneic HSCT recipient or a stem cell or donor lymphocyte infusion donor (not recorded which). It is not recorded whose cells these are; they may come from a transplant donor.

There are a few counts of this clonotype. The V gene is TRBV4-3, the J gene TRBJ2-1, with D unresolved. V was cut by 4 bases and J by 4 bases, with 11 bases left in between. CDR3 length: 14 amino acids. Germline V gene sequence: CDR1 LGHNA, CDR2 YSLEER. CDR3 nucleotides: TGCGCCAGCAGCCGTTTCCCGACTTACAATGAGCAGTTCTTC. Residues: CASSRFPTYNEQFF.

This clonotype was observed many times. The CDR3 sequence is CSARGGWSYSNQPQHF. The CDR3 DNA is TGCAGTGCTAGAGGGGGATGGTCCTATAGCAATCAGCCCCAGCATTTT. The rearrangement links TRBV20-1 to TRBJ1-5; D not resolved. This CDR3 is built from 16 residues. V dropped 1 base and J dropped 0 bases, with 13 bases sitting between them. Germline V gene sequence: CDR1 DFQATT, CDR2 SNEGSKA (reference sequence).

CDR3 bases: TGTGCCAGCAGGTTGACAGGGGGGACAGATACGCAGTATTTT. It yields the protein CASRLTGGTDTQYF. The chain couples TRBV7-9 to TRBJ2-3; 9 bases are shared with TRBD1. The CDR3 spans 14 residues. CDR1 and CDR2 (germline): SEHNR, FQNEAQ (reference sequence). The V gene end was trimmed by 6 bases and the J gene end by 3 bases; junction bases not matched to a gene: 4.

This clonotype was seen many times. The J gene is TRBJ2-2, the V gene TRBV5-1; no firm D call. V was cut by 0 bases and J by 0 bases, with 9 bases left in between. Germline CDR1 SGHRS, CDR2 YFSETQ. The CDR3 is made up of 16 amino acids. CDR3 region: CASSLGRTTNTGELFF. CDR3 nucleotide sequence: TGCGCCAGCAGCTTGGGAAGGACCACGAACACCGGGGAGCTGTTTTTT.

J is TRBJ1-1 and V is TRBV6-1; D gene ambiguous. Per the germline V gene, CDR1 is MNHNS and CDR2 is SASEGT. With 5 bases removed from V and 1 base from J, the gap between germline ends came to 8 bases. The CDR3 spans 13 residues. CDR3 sequence (DNA): TGTGCCAGCAGTAGATCGAAGAACACTGAAGCTTTCTTT. The encoded protein is CASSRSKNTEAFF.

The chain uses TRBV20-1 and TRBJ2-1; 7 positions agree with TRBD2. The CDR3 loop spans 12 amino acids. Trimming at V came to 2 bases and at J to 15 bases, leaving 10 bases not matched to a gene. From germline, CDR1 is DFQATT and CDR2 SNEGSKA (reference sequence). CDR3 sequence reads: CSARRGRIDLFF. CDR3 in DNA: TGCAGTGCTAGACGCGGGAGAATTGATCTGTTCTTC.

This clonotype showed up just a few times. The chain carries TRBV20-1 and TRBJ2-5, with 10 bases aligning to TRBD1. V lost 5 bases to trimming and J lost 5 bases; unmatched junction nucleotides: 5. CDR1 is DFQATT, CDR2 SNEGSKA, per germline (reference sequence). The CDR3 length is 13 residues. CDR3 in DNA: TGCAGTGCTGACGACAGGGGGCAGGAGACCCAGTACTTC. It translates to CSADDRGQETQYF.

Of note for this clonotype: As the CDR3 is not closed by the conserved phenylalanine or tryptophan, this likely results from a read error. The chain combines TRBV2 with TRBJ1-6; a possible D gene is TRBD1 (6 bases). Germline V gene lookup returns CDR1 SNHLY and CDR2 FYNNEI. V was shortened by 2 bases and J by 9 bases, with 20 bases between the two germline ends. The CDR3 has 17 amino acids. The CDR3 coding sequence is TGTGCCAGCAGTGAAAAAAGGACAGTCGTACGGCGTTCACCCCTCCACTAT. This gives the protein CASSEKRTVVRRSPLHY.

This clonotype came up many times. The chain is built from TRBV20-1 and TRBJ2-7; no clear D. Germline V gives CDR1 DFQATT, CDR2 SNEGSKA (reference sequence). V dropped 3 bases and J dropped 4 bases, with 7 bases sitting between them. This CDR3 has 11 amino acids. The CDR3 reads CSARVGYEQYF. CDR3 bases: TGCAGTGCTAGGGTCGGGTACGAGCAGTACTTC.

This chain uses TRBV5-5 with TRBJ1-1; a weak D match, TRBD1 (6 bases). Trimming left V 4 bases short and J 5 bases short, with 15 bases between. The CDR3 spans 14 residues. The V gene's germline CDR1 is SGHKS and CDR2 YYEKEE (reference sequence). The chain's CDR3 is CASSRRSGDTEAFF. DNA for the CDR3: TGTGCCAGCAGCAGGCGGTCAGGGGATACTGAAGCTTTCTTT.

The chain links TRBV9 to TRBJ2-3; perhaps TRBD2 as D (6 bases). Looked up from germline, CDR1 is SGDLS and CDR2 is YYNGEE. This CDR3 comprises 14 residues. V was trimmed by 0 bases and J by 2 bases, leaving 7 bases between them. CDR3 DNA sequence: TGTGCCAGCAGCGTAGCGGGAGTCACAGATACGCAGTATTTT. It codes for CASSVAGVTDTQYF.

In this sample, this clonotype turned up a few times. The rearrangement uses TRBV19 and TRBJ1-5; D is unclear. The CDR3 loop spans 16 amino acids. Germline loops: CDR1 LNHDA, CDR2 SQIVND (reference sequence). V dropped 0 bases and J dropped 1 base, with 10 bases sitting between them. CDR3 in DNA: TGTGCCAGTAGTATAGATCTCAGACTGAGCAATCAGCCCCAGCATTTT. It is translated as CASSIDLRLSNQPQHF.

This chain connects TRBV6-2 or TRBV6-3 to TRBJ1-1; 8 positions agree with TRBD1. J lost 5 bases, V lost 4 bases, and 6 bases had no gene match. The germline CDR1 and CDR2 sequences are MNHEY and SVGEGT. The length of the CDR3 is 14 residues. CDR3 bases: TGTGCCAGCAGTTGGGACAGGTCGGAGACTGAAGCTTTCTTT. Translated: CASSWDRSETEAFF.

The CDR3 DNA reads as TGCGCCAGCAGCAACTGGCTAGGGGACTCGCGGGACACTGAAGCTTTCTTT. Protein: CASSNWLGDSRDTEAFF. The chain uses TRBV4-1 and TRBJ1-1, with D perhaps matching TRBD1 (5 bases). V lost 5 bases, J lost 3 bases, and 22 bases lay in between. CDR1 is MGHRA and CDR2 is YSYEKL in the germline V gene. This CDR3 comprises 17 residues.

V usage is TRBV9 and J usage is TRBJ2-3; D gene unclear. The CDR3 is made up of 14 amino acids. The V and J ends lost 1 base and 0 bases respectively, with 6 bases between them. Germline V lookup: CDR1 SGDLS, CDR2 YYNGEE. In DNA form, the CDR3 reads TGTGCCAGCAGCGTAAAGATTAGCACAGATACGCAGTATTTT. Amino acids: CASSVKISTDTQYF.

This clonotype showed up just a few times. The chain recombines TRBV6-1 with TRBJ2-1; D might be TRBD2 (5 bases). Trimming cost V 7 bases and J 5 bases, with 21 bases left between them. This CDR3 is built from 16 residues. Germline V lookup: CDR1 MNHNS, CDR2 SASEGT. The CDR3 is CASMVGLRTVDNEQFF. The CDR3 DNA reads TGTGCCAGCATGGTTGGCCTCAGGACTGTGGACAATGAGCAGTTCTTC.

The table lists this clonotype with many counts. This chain links TRBV20-1 with TRBJ2-7; TRBD2 is a possible D gene (6 bases). Germline V lookup: CDR1 DFQATT, CDR2 SNEGSKA (reference sequence). The V end lost 1 base, the J end lost 1 base, and 11 bases lay between the germline ends. The CDR3 has 14 amino acids. The DNA of the CDR3 is TGCAGTGCTAGAGGGACTATTACTTCCTACGAGCAGTACTTC. Protein sequence: CSARGTITSYEQYF.

V and J are TRBV5-1 and TRBJ2-3, with 7 nucleotides matching TRBD1. This CDR3 spans 13 amino acids. Trimming at V came to 7 bases and at J to 3 bases, leaving 5 bases not matched to a gene. Germline V gives CDR1 SGHRS, CDR2 YFSETQ. The CDR3 region has the DNA TGCGCCAGCGGAACAGGGGAGACAGATACGCAGTATTTT. The encoded protein is CASGTGETDTQYF.

This clonotype was counted many times. The chain is built from TRBV29-1 and TRBJ1-5, with D possibly being TRBD1 (5 bases). In germline, CDR1 is SQVTM, CDR2 ANQGSEA. The V end was cut by 7 bases, the J end by 3 bases, with 10 bases between. CDR3 length: 12 amino acids. CDR3 bases: TGCAGCGGGGGGAGGTTCAATCAGCCCCAGCATTTT. This translates into CSGGRFNQPQHF.

There are many counts of this clonotype. The chain has TRBV5-1 and TRBJ1-1; no reliable D call. CDR3 length: 15 amino acids. Between the trimmed V and J ends, which lost 5 bases and 0 bases, there was a span of 14 bases. From germline, CDR1 is SGHRS and CDR2 YFSETQ. The DNA of the CDR3 is TGCGCCAGCAGTCTGGGGAGGACCATGAACACTGAAGCTTTCTTT. Amino acids: CASSLGRTMNTEAFF.

This clonotype was found a few times. The chain combines TRBV6-1 with TRBJ2-5, with 7 bases lining up with TRBD1. V was clipped by 5 bases and J by 1 base; unmatched bases: 7. CDR3 length: 15 amino acids. From germline, CDR1 is MNHNS and CDR2 SASEGT. The CDR3: CASSKTQGSQETQYF. CDR3 coding DNA: TGTGCCAGCAGTAAAACACAGGGGAGCCAAGAGACCCAGTACTTC.

This clonotype showed up just a few times. The V and J genes are TRBV30 and TRBJ2-5; perhaps TRBD1 as D (5 bases). CDR3 length: 14 residues. CDR1 and CDR2 (germline): GTSNPN, SVGIG (reference sequence). V dropped 0 bases and J dropped 3 bases, with 11 bases sitting between them. CDR3 region: CAWSVKVREETQYF. As DNA, the CDR3 is TGTGCCTGGAGTGTAAAGGTCAGGGAAGAGACCCAGTACTTC.

This clonotype occurred many times. The chain employs TRBV12-3 or TRBV12-4 and TRBJ2-1, with TRBD2 as a possible D gene (6 bases). Deletions cut 6 bases from V and 3 bases from J, with 15 bases between. The CDR3 sequence is 15 residues long. This CDR3 reads CASSSGRIFYNEQFF. The CDR3 region has the DNA TGTGCCAGCAGCTCCGGGAGAATCTTCTACAATGAGCAGTTCTTC.

The chain is built from TRBV6-1 and TRBJ2-5, with no clear D. The CDR3 runs 13 residues. Trimming removed 6 bases from V and 2 bases from J, with 10 bases in between. CDR1 is MNHNS and CDR2 is SASEGT in the germline V gene. As DNA, the CDR3 is TGTGCCAGCAGCCGTCTAGGGCAAGAGACCCAGTACTTC. Translating it yields CASSRLGQETQYF.

J is TRBJ2-6 and V is TRBV9, with 7 bases matching TRBD1. Germline V gene lookup returns CDR1 SGDLS and CDR2 YYNGEE. The CDR3 totals 17 residues. The ends lost 3 bases at V and 0 bases at J; junction bases unmatched: 6. CDR3 amino acids: CASSGSTGHSGANVLTF. In nucleotides, the CDR3 is TGTGCCAGCAGCGGGTCGACAGGGCACTCTGGGGCCAACGTCCTGACTTTC.

The chain employs TRBV13 and TRBJ1-1; D is perhaps TRBD1 (5 bases). Germline CDR1 reads PRHDT; CDR2 reads FYEKMQ (reference sequence). This CDR3 region has 16 residues. Trimming removed 2 bases from V and 3 bases from J, with 16 bases in between. The CDR3 protein is CASSLYKGHWDTEAFF. CDR3 in DNA: TGTGCCAGCAGCTTATACAAGGGGCATTGGGACACTGAAGCTTTCTTT.

For the CDR3, the DNA is TGTGCCAGCAGTTTATGGGCCCCCTACGAGCAGTACTTC. It yields the protein CASSLWAPYEQYF. The genes are TRBV12-3 or TRBV12-4 and TRBJ2-7; no clear D. The CDR3 spans 13 residues. V was cut by 2 bases and J by 2 bases, with 7 bases left in between.

The chain employs TRBV7-8 and TRBJ2-7; D unclear. Germline V lookup: CDR1 SGHVS, CDR2 FQNEAQ. The CDR3 runs 13 residues. V lost 5 bases, J lost 3 bases, and 11 bases lay in between. CDR3 amino acids: CASSPTHIYEQYF. CDR3 DNA sequence: TGTGCCAGCAGCCCAACTCATATCTACGAGCAGTACTTC.

For the CDR3, the DNA is TGCAGTGCTAGAGATCCAGGACTGAGCTCCTACGAGCAGTACTTC. As protein: CSARDPGLSSYEQYF. The gene calls are TRBV20-1 and TRBJ2-7; the D gene is possibly TRBD2 (5 bases). Germline lookup yields CDR1 DFQATT and CDR2 SNEGSKA (reference sequence). V lost 0 bases, J lost 0 bases, and 12 bases lay in between. The CDR3 is 15 amino acids.

This clonotype occurred a few times. The V gene is TRBV9, the J gene TRBJ2-1; tentatively, D is TRBD1 or TRBD2 (5 bases each). This CDR3 is 14 amino acids long. V was clipped by 3 bases and J by 8 bases, with 15 bases between them. CDR1 and CDR2 (germline): SGDLS, YYNGEE. CDR3 nucleotides: TGTGCCAGCAGCGCAGGCGGAGGCAGGGATGAGCAGTTCTTC. Its translation is CASSAGGGRDEQFF. Combining the CDR3 with reference TRBV9 and TRBJ2-1 gives the whole variable domain DSGVTQTPKHLITATGQRVTLRCSPRSGDLSVYWYQQSLDQGLQFLIQYYNGEERAKGNILERFSAQQFPDLHSELNLSSLELGDSALYFCASSAGGGRDEQFFGPGTRLTVL.

This chain connects TRBV7-3 to TRBJ2-3, with D hard to call. Germline lookup yields CDR1 SGHTA and CDR2 FQGTGA. Between the trimmed V and J ends, which lost 5 bases and 0 bases, there was a span of 9 bases. CDR3 length equals 14 residues. CDR3 in amino acids: CASSLYRSTDTQYF. CDR3 coding DNA: TGTGCCAGCAGCCTCTACCGTAGCACAGATACGCAGTATTTT.

In its sample, this clonotype was seen a few times. The chain recombines TRBV19 with TRBJ1-1; unclear D gene. V was trimmed by 6 bases and J by 3 bases, leaving 11 bases between them. The germline gives CDR1 LNHDA, CDR2 SQIVND (reference sequence). The length of the CDR3 is 13 residues. Here the CDR3 DNA reads TGTGCCAGTAGGGGCATTGCGGACACTGAAGCTTTCTTT. Translation: CASRGIADTEAFF.